The 17 T cell receptor beta chains in this list originate from one sample, sequenced in a study of T cells in Graves' hyperthyroidism and ophthalmopathy. RNA transcripts provided the source from which TCR beta CDR3 regions were amplified. HTBI primers were the set used in a first-round RT-PCR of the TCR CDR3. TCRdb passed the multiplex PCR reads through MiXCR, listing each CDR3 protein once. The sample yields roughly 420,000 distinct CDR3 sequences, less than 20% seen once. Specimen: blood. The source of these receptors is a woman aged 18-29 years with Graves' hyperthyroidism.

This clonotype was detected ten times or more. The rearrangement uses TRBV3-1 and TRBJ1-6, with a tentative D call TRBD1 (6 bases). This CDR3 spans 16 amino acids. The V end was cut by 0 bases, the J end by 9 bases, with 15 bases between. CDR1 and CDR2 (germline): LGHDT, YNNKEL (reference sequence). The CDR3 DNA follows: TGTGCCAGCAGCCAAGATTGGGACATGGGAACTTCACCCCTCCACTTT. It yields the protein CASSQDWDMGTSPLHF.

Ten or more counts support this clonotype. The chain uses TRBV20-1 and TRBJ1-6, with TRBD1 identical over 7 bases. Trimming took 0 bases from V and 7 from J; bases not matched to a gene: 0. Germline V gives CDR1 DFQATT, CDR2 SNEGSKA (reference sequence). The CDR3 is 13 amino acids. The CDR3 sequence is CSARDRGNSPLHF. CDR3 sequence (DNA): TGCAGTGCTAGAGACAGGGGGAATTCACCCCTCCACTTT.

This clonotype was seen many times. V usage is TRBV7-6 and J usage is TRBJ1-1; no definite D call. Germline loops: CDR1 SGHVS, CDR2 FNYEAQ. V gave up 4 bases and J gave up 7 bases, with 13 bases separating them. CDR3 length equals 13 residues. CDR3 region: CASSSDGPYEAFF. CDR3 DNA sequence: TGTGCCAGCAGCTCTGACGGACCTTATGAAGCTTTCTTT.

The rearrangement links TRBV6-5 to TRBJ2-5; tentatively, D is TRBD2 (5 bases). Germline CDR1 MNHEY, CDR2 SVGAGI. The V and J ends lost 2 bases and 0 bases respectively, with 10 bases between them. The CDR3 spans 15 residues. The CDR3 nucleotides are TGTGCCAGCAGTTACACGGGGAACCACCAAGAGACCCAGTACTTC. As protein: CASSYTGNHQETQYF.

This sequence joins TRBV5-1 and TRBJ1-3; the D is unclear. V was pared by 0 bases and J by 2 bases, with 9 bases between. Germline CDR1 SGHRS, CDR2 YFSETQ. The CDR3 runs to 15 residues. The CDR3: CASSLAGQAGNTIYF. The CDR3, as DNA: TGCGCCAGCAGCTTGGCCGGGCAGGCTGGAAACACCATATATTTT.

V gene TRBV7-9 combines with J gene TRBJ2-3; 10 bases align to TRBD2. J gave up 4 bases and V 9 bases, and 7 bases lay outside the gene matches. Looked up from germline, CDR1 is SEHNR and CDR2 is FQNEAQ (reference sequence). The CDR3 is 14 residues long. CDR3 protein: CASSSGSFPDTQYF. In nucleotides, the CDR3 is TGTGCCAGTTCTAGCGGGAGTTTCCCAGATACGCAGTATTTT.

This clonotype was seen at least ten times. The chain links TRBV7-2 to TRBJ1-5; D is undetermined. Per germline, CDR1 SGHTA and CDR2 FQGNSA. The CDR3 length is 16 residues. Trimming stripped 1 base from V and 0 bases from J, with 10 bases between. CDR3 in amino acids: CASSLVNGYSNQPQHF. DNA of the CDR3: TGTGCCAGCAGCTTAGTGAATGGGTATAGCAATCAGCCCCAGCATTTT.

The chain employs TRBV7-9 and TRBJ1-4, with D maybe TRBD1 (5 bases). Germline CDR1 reads SEHNR; CDR2 reads FQNEAQ (reference sequence). Trimming pared 5 bases from V and 0 bases from J, leaving 19 bases between. This CDR3 comprises 18 residues. CDR3 nucleotide sequence: TGTGCCAGCAGCCCTAGAGTACGGGACGCAACAACTAATGAAAAACTGTTTTTT. It translates to CASSPRVRDATTNEKLFF.

V gene TRBV6-5 combines with J gene TRBJ1-1; possible D gene TRBD1, 5 bases. Germline V CDR1 and CDR2: MNHEY, SVGAGI. The CDR3 has 14 residues. V lost 2 bases and J lost 1, with 8 bases in between. DNA of the CDR3: TGTGCCAGCAGTTACCTCAGGGCGAACACTGAAGCTTTCTTT. Protein: CASSYLRANTEAFF.

This CDR3 is CASGSRRGSNEQFF. CDR3 DNA sequence: TGCGCCAGCGGGAGCCGGCGGGGGTCGAATGAGCAGTTCTTC. The chain links TRBV5-1 to TRBJ2-1; 7 bases line up with TRBD2. Germline CDR1 and CDR2: SGHRS and YFSETQ. J gave up 7 bases and V 7 bases, and 11 bases lay outside the gene matches. The CDR3 has 14 amino acids. Filled out from reference TRBV5-1 and TRBJ2-1, the complete variable domain reads KAGVTQTPRYLIKTRGQQVTLSCSPISGHRSVSWYQQTPGQGLQFLFEYFSETQRNKGNFPGRFSGRQFSNSRSEMNVSTLELGDSALYLCASGSRRGSNEQFFGPGTRLTVL.

The chain joins TRBV20-1 to TRBJ2-7, with D perhaps matching TRBD1 or TRBD2 (6 bases each). This CDR3 contains 12 residues. Trimming took 7 bases from V and 4 from J, leaving 14 bases between them. CDR1 DFQATT and CDR2 SNEGSKA come from the germline V gene (reference sequence). CDR3 amino acids: CSGEGGNYEQYF. The CDR3 bases are TGCAGTGGTGAGGGGGGAAATTACGAGCAGTACTTC.

There are a few counts of this clonotype. V gene TRBV10-3 combines with J gene TRBJ1-5; D is unclear. The germline V gene encodes CDR1 ENHRY and CDR2 SYGVKD. Deletions cut 0 bases from V and 6 bases from J, with 6 bases between. CDR3 length: 13 residues. The CDR3 spells CAISESVPQPQHF. The CDR3 DNA follows: TGTGCCATCAGTGAGTCCGTCCCTCAGCCCCAGCATTTT.

This clonotype was seen ten or more times. The chain links TRBV12-3 or TRBV12-4 to TRBJ1-1; maybe TRBD1 (5 bases). V lost 3 bases and J 9 bases, leaving 14 bases between the germline ends. The CDR3 is 13 amino acids. CDR3 sequence reads: CASSFGQGGKAFF. The CDR3 DNA sequence: TGTGCCAGCAGTTTCGGGCAGGGCGGGAAAGCTTTCTTT.

This clonotype appeared a few times. The J gene is TRBJ1-5, the V gene TRBV27, with D maybe TRBD1 (5 bases). The CDR3 contains 13 residues. The germline V gene encodes CDR1 MNHEY and CDR2 SMNVEV (reference sequence). V was shortened by 5 bases and J by 7 bases, with 12 bases between the two germline ends. This chain's CDR3 is CASSRQGGQPQHF. The CDR3 coding sequence is TGTGCCAGCAGTCGGCAGGGTGGGCAGCCCCAGCATTTT.

Only one count was recorded for this clonotype. V usage is TRBV2 and J usage is TRBJ2-7; TRBD2 matches 9 bases. This CDR3 is 15 amino acids long. The germline gives CDR1 SNHLY, CDR2 FYNNEI. Losses at the gene ends were 6 bases for V and 3 bases for J; bases not matched to a gene: 9. The CDR3: CASRDPGLAVYEQYF. The CDR3, as DNA: TGTGCCAGCAGGGACCCGGGACTAGCAGTCTACGAGCAGTACTTC. The entire variable domain, with the rest obtained from reference TRBV2 and TRBJ2-7, is as follows: EPEVTQTPSHQVTQMGQEVILRCVPISNHLYFYWYRQILGQKVEFLVSFYNNEISEKSEIFDDQFSVERPDGSNFTLKIRSTKLEDSAMYFCASRDPGLAVYEQYFGPGTRLTVT.

In its sample, this clonotype was seen many times. This chain links TRBV12-3 or TRBV12-4 with TRBJ2-3; weak D call: TRBD2 (5 bases). The CDR3 is 18 residues long. V was cut by 6 bases and J by 0 bases, with 22 bases left in between. CDR3 region: CASSPPFGGRMSTDTQYF. The CDR3 DNA is TGTGCCAGCAGCCCACCTTTCGGCGGGCGCATGAGCACAGATACGCAGTATTTT.

This clonotype was observed many times. The J gene is TRBJ1-1, the V gene TRBV10-3, with TRBD1 as a possible D gene (5 bases). V shed 6 bases and J shed 3 bases, with 17 bases lying between them. Germline V gene sequence: CDR1 ENHRY, CDR2 SYGVKD. There are 15 residues in the CDR3. The CDR3 is CAIRGSQVMDTEAFF. In DNA, the CDR3 is TGTGCCATCAGGGGATCACAGGTGATGGACACTGAAGCTTTCTTT.